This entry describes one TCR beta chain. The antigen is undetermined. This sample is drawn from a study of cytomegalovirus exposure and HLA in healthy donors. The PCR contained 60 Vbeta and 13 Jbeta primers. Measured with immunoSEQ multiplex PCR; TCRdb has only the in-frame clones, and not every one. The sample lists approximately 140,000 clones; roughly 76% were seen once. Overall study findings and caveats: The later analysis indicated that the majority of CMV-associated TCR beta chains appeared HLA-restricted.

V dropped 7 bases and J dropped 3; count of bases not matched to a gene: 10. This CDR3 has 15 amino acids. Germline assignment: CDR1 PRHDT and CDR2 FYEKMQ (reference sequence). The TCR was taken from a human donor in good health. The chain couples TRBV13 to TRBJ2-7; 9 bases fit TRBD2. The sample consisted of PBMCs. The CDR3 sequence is CASTYGGRVFYEQYF. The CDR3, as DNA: TGTGCCAGCACTTACGGCGGGAGGGTATTCTACGAGCAGTACTTC.